The rows below give T cell receptor beta chains drawn from one sample of a study of shared clonotypes between healthy human individuals. The repertoire was sequenced with immunoSEQ multiplex PCR; TCRdb's copy has only in-frame clones and lacks some. The sample contains 330,000 or so clones, 70% to 75% of which appear only once. What was sequenced was memory CD4+ T cells sorted from blood. These receptors originate from a young man in good health. Both conserved end residues are part of each CDR3. D genes are given only for firm matches. Expanded clones get a size class; other rows say once, few or many, or leave the size out.

size	V	D	J	DNA	CDR3
NA	TRBV14	NA	TRBJ2-2	TGTGCCAGCAGCCAAGGAGAAACGGCGAGATTCTGGGAGCTGTTTTTT	CASSQGETARFWELFF
few	TRBV29-1	NA	TRBJ1-1	TGCAGCGTTGAAGTGGGAGCACGGGGTACTGAAGCTTTCTTT	CSVEVGARGTEAFF
NA	TRBV2	TRBD1	TRBJ2-5	TGTGCCAGCGGGGGGACAGGGTTGCGTCAAGAGACCCAGTACTTC	CASGGTGLRQETQYF
NA	TRBV6-6	NA	TRBJ1-4	TGTGCCAGCAGAGACGGAACGAATGAAAAACTGTTTTTT	CASRDGTNEKLFF
NA	TRBV5-1	NA	TRBJ2-7	TGCGCCAGCAGCTGGCGAGGGACCGACTACGAGCAGTACTTC	CASSWRGTDYEQYF
NA	TRBV11-2	NA	TRBJ2-5	TGTGTCAGCAGCCCCGTGCAACGGACCCAGTACTTC	CVSSPVQRTQYF
NA	TRBV19	NA	TRBJ2-1	TGTGCCAGTAGTCCCAGAGGCTACAATGAGCAGTTCTTC	CASSPRGYNEQFF
NA	TRBV5-6	NA	TRBJ1-5	TGTGCCAGCAGCCCGCGACCTACTCATAGCAATCAGCCCCAGCATTTT	CASSPRPTHSNQPQHF
NA	TRBV5-4	NA	TRBJ2-7	TGTGCCAGCAGCCACGGGACCTACGAGCAGTACTTC	CASSHGTYEQYF
NA	TRBV25-1	NA	TRBJ1-3	TGTGCCAGCAGTGTTTTGTCCCGACTCTCTGGAAACACCATATATTTT	CASSVLSRLSGNTIYF
NA	TRBV5-6	NA	TRBJ2-2	TGTGCCAGCAGGGTTACAGGGTTAGCGAACACCGGGGAGCTGTTTTTT	CASRVTGLANTGELFF
NA	TRBV11-2	NA	TRBJ2-6	TGTGCCAACCTCTTTCCCCGGGCCAACGTCCTGACTTTC	CANLFPRANVLTF
NA	TRBV27	TRBD2	TRBJ2-2	TGTGCCAGCAGTACGTTGACTAGCGGGACCCCCGGGGAGCTGTTTTTT	CASSTLTSGTPGELFF
NA	TRBV6-5	NA	TRBJ2-7	TGTGCCAGCAGAATCGACCGAAGAGCCTCCTACGAGCAGTACTTC	CASRIDRRASYEQYF
NA	TRBV5-1	TRBD2	TRBJ2-2	TGCGCCAGCAGCTTGGCGGGGTTCGGGGGGACCGGGGAGCTGTTTTTT	CASSLAGFGGTGELFF
NA	TRBV7-2	NA	TRBJ2-3	TGTGCCAGCAGCCAGAATGGGGCGGGACCCACAGATACGCAGTATTTT	CASSQNGAGPTDTQYF
NA	TRBV10-1	NA	TRBJ2-1	TGCGCCAGCAGTGGTTACGGGGGACCTGAGCAGTTCTTC	CASSGYGGPEQFF
few	TRBV5-5	NA	TRBJ2-2	TGTGCCAGCAGCGAACAGGGTTTTGGGATTACGAACACCGGGGAGCTGTTTTTT	CASSEQGFGITNTGELFF
NA	TRBV2	TRBD1	TRBJ2-2	TGTGCCAGCTCAATATCTACGACAGGGCTAAACACCGGGGAGCTGTTTTTT	CASSISTTGLNTGELFF
once	TRBV18	TRBD2	TRBJ2-3	TGTGCCAGCTCATCTACTAGCGGGAGGTCAGATACGCAGTATTTT	CASSSTSGRSDTQYF
NA	TRBV6-5	TRBD2	TRBJ2-7	TGTGCCAGCAGTTTACTAGCGGTTGCCTACGAGCAGTACTTC	CASSLLAVAYEQYF
NA	TRBV7-9	NA	TRBJ2-3	TGTGCCAGCAGCCCTTTAGCGTCTGGCACAGATACGCAGTATTTT	CASSPLASGTDTQYF
NA	TRBV28	TRBD2	TRBJ2-5	TGTGCCAGCAGTTTAAATTTTGTAGCGGGCCCCCAAGAGACCCAGTACTTC	CASSLNFVAGPQETQYF
NA	TRBV11-2	NA	TRBJ2-1	TGTGCCAGCAGCCCGGTAGTGAGGGCAGATAACGATGAGCAGTTCTTC	CASSPVVRADNDEQFF
NA	TRBV27	TRBD1	TRBJ2-1	TGTGCCAGCAGGTGGACAGGGGGTATCAATGAGCAGTTCTTC	CASRWTGGINEQFF
NA	TRBV27	TRBD1	TRBJ2-5	TGTGCCAGCGGTCGAGGGACAGGTGAAGAGACCCAGTACTTC	CASGRGTGEETQYF
few	TRBV6-1	NA	TRBJ2-7	TGTGCCAGCAGTGAATCCATCTACGAGCAGTACTTC	CASSESIYEQYF
NA	TRBV19	NA	TRBJ2-5	TGTGCCAGTAGTATACAGGGGGGACAGACCCAGTACTTC	CASSIQGGQTQYF
NA	TRBV6-6	NA	TRBJ1-5	TGTGCCAGCAGTTACTTGGGGGCCCGGGGTGAGCCCCAGCATTTT	CASSYLGARGEPQHF
NA	TRBV29-1	NA	TRBJ1-1	TGCAGCGTGAGACCGGGGGCTACTGAAGCTTTCTTT	CSVRPGATEAFF
NA	TRBV5-1	NA	TRBJ2-5	TGCGCCAGCAGCTTGTCAGGGGTGCAAGAGACCCAGTACTTC	CASSLSGVQETQYF
few	TRBV11-2	NA	TRBJ2-5	TGTGCCAGCAGCTTGGGCCGGGGGAGCCACCAAGAGACCCAGTACTTC	CASSLGRGSHQETQYF
NA	TRBV7-8	NA	TRBJ2-7	TGTGCCAGCAGCTCGATCTATCGCGAGCAGTACTTC	CASSSIYREQYF
NA	TRBV28	NA	TRBJ1-5	TGTGCCACCGAGCCCCCTGGGGGAGGGTGGGGCAATCAGCCCCAGCATTTT	CATEPPGGGWGNQPQHF
NA	TRBV6-1	TRBD1	TRBJ2-5	TGTGCCAGCAGTGAAGCGACAGGGTCCGGGGCCCAGTACTTC	CASSEATGSGAQYF
NA	TRBV5-1	TRBD2	TRBJ2-7	TGCGCCAGCAGCTTGGTCGGTAGCGGGAGGGCCCTTATCGGCGAGCAGTACTTC	CASSLVGSGRALIGEQYF
NA	TRBV2	NA	TRBJ2-7	TGTGCCAGCAGTGCAGGAACCTACGAGCAGTACTTC	CASSAGTYEQYF
few	TRBV9	NA	TRBJ2-3	TGTGCCAGCAATAGAGGCTCATCAGTAGATACGCAGTATTTT	CASNRGSSVDTQYF
NA	TRBV28	TRBD1	TRBJ1-1	TGTGCCAGCAGTTCTTACGGACAGGGATTGAACACTGAAGCTTTCTTT	CASSSYGQGLNTEAFF
NA	TRBV27	TRBD2	TRBJ2-7	TGTGCCAGCCGTCTCCTAGCGGGAGCTTACGAGCAGTACTTC	CASRLLAGAYEQYF
NA	TRBV10-2	NA	TRBJ1-5	TGCGCCAGCAGTGAGTCCCCCGGGAATAGCAATCAGCCCCAGCATTTT	CASSESPGNSNQPQHF
NA	TRBV7-6	TRBD2	TRBJ2-7	TGTGCCAGCAGCCCCCGCGTCCGCGGGAGGGCCCCCTACGAGCAGTACTTC	CASSPRVRGRAPYEQYF
NA	TRBV6-5	NA	TRBJ2-2	TGTGCCAGCAGTTACAGGGGGCGCGGGGGCGGGGAGCTGTTTTTT	CASSYRGRGGGELFF
NA	TRBV5-6	NA	TRBJ2-7	TGTGCCAGCAGCCTCGGACCCGCTCGGGGGGAGCAGTACTTC	CASSLGPARGEQYF
NA	TRBV7-6	NA	TRBJ2-4	TGTGCCAGCAGCTTAGCGGGAGTAGGGATTCAGTACTTC	CASSLAGVGIQYF
NA	TRBV5-1	TRBD2	TRBJ2-1	TGCGCCAGCAGCTTGTCTAGCGGGAGGGGAGACAATGAGCAGTTCTTC	CASSLSSGRGDNEQFF